In this sample, the clone carrying this T cell receptor beta chain turned up a few times. Its target is not known. These data belong to a study of T-cell memory formation after mild COVID-19. On the study more broadly: Each donor largely had its own TCR clusters. Points from the study as a whole: Clones that contracted from day 15 to 85 were balanced CD4/CD8, while later expanders leaned CD4+. Certain responding clones were present in pre-infection memory, suggesting participation of cross-reactive memory.

A single record per CDR3 protein comes from TCRdb applying MiXCR to the 5' RACE reads. The sample consists of fewer than 400,000 distinct CDR3 sequences, 10% to 15% of them appearing once. This sequence was found in a man between 18 and 35 years old who had mild COVID-19 (a few samples of this study predate the infection). Cell type and time point are not known. Material for sequencing was PBMCs or a T cell subset sorted from them (not recorded which).

CDR3 sequence (DNA): TGTGCCAGCAGTTTCGGCGTATTGGCCGGGGAGCTGTTTTTT. Amino acid sequence: CASSFGVLAGELFF. The chain is built from TRBV12-3 or TRBV12-4 and TRBJ2-2; D gene uncertain. Trimming removed 3 bases at V and 6 bases at J, with 11 bases between. The CDR3 consists of 14 residues.